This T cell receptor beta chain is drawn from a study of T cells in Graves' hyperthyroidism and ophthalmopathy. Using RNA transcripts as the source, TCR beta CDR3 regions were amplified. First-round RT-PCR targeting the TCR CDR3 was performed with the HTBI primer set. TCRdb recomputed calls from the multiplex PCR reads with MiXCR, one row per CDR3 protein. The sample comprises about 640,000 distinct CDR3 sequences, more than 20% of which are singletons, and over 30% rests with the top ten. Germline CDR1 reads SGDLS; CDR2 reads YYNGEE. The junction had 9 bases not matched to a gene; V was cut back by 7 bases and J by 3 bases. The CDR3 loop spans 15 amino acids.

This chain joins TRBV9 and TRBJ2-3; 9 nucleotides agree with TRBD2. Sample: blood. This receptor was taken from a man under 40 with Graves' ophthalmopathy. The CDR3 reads CASGELAGVTDTQYF. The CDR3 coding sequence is TGTGCCAGCGGGGAATTAGCGGGAGTAACAGATACGCAGTATTTT.